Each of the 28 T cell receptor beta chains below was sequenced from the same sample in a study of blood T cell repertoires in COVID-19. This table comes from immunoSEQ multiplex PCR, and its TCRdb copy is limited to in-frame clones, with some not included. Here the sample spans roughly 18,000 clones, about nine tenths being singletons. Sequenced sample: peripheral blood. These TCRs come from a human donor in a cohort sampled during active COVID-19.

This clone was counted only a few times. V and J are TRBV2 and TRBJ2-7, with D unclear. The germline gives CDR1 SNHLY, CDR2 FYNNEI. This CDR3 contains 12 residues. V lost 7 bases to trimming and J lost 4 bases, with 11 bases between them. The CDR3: CASNGEPYEQYF. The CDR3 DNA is TGTGCCAGCAATGGAGAACCTTACGAGCAGTACTTC.

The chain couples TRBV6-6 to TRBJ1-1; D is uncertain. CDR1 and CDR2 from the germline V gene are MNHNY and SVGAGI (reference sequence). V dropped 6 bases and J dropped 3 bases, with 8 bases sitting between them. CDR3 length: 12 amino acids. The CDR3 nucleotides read TGTGCCAGCAGCTGGAGAGACACTGAAGCTTTCTTT. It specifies CASSWRDTEAFF.

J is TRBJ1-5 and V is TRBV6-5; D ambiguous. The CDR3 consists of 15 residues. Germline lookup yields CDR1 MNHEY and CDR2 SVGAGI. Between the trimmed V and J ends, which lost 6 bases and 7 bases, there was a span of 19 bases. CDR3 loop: CASSRTPPINQPQHF. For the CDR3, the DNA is TGTGCCAGCAGCCGAACTCCCCCGATAAACCAGCCCCAGCATTTT.

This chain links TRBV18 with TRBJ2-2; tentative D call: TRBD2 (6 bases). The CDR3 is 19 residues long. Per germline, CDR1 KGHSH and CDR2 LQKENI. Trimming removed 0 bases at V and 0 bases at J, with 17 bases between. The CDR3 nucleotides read TGTGCCAGCTCACCACCGAACTTTGGACGGACTACGAACACCGGGGAGCTGTTTTTT. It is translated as CASSPPNFGRTTNTGELFF.

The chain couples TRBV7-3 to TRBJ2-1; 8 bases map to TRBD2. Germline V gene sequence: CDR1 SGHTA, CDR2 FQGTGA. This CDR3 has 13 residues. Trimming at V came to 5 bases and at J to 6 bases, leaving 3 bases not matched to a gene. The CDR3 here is CASSPTSGNEQFF. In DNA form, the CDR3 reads TGTGCCAGCAGCCCCACTAGCGGCAATGAGCAGTTCTTC.

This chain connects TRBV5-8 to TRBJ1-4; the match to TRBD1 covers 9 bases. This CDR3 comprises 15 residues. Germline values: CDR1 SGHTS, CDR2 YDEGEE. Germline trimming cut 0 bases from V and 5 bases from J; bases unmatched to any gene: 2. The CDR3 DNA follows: TGTGCCAGCAGCTTGGTAGGACAGGGGAATGAAAAACTGTTTTTT. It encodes CASSLVGQGNEKLFF.

The chain's CDR3 is CASSRANYGYTF. CDR3 sequence (DNA): TGTGCCAGCAGCCGAGCTAACTATGGCTACACCTTC. The chain employs TRBV28 and TRBJ1-2; D not resolved. Trimming cost V 6 bases and J 0 bases, with 5 bases left between them. CDR1 and CDR2 (germline): MDHEN, SYDVKM. CDR3 size: 12 residues.

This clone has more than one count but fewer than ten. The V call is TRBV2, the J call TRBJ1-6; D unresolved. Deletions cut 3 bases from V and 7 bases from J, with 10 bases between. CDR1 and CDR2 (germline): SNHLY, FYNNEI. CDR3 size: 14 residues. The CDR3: CASSERAINSPLHF. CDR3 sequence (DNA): TGTGCCAGCAGTGAGCGCGCCATCAATTCACCCCTCCACTTT.

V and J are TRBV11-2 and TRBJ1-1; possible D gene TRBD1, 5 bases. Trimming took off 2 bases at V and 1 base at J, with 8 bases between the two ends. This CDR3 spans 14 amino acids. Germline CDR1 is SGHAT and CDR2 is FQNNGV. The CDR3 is CASSLLQGNTEAFF. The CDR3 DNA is TGTGCCAGCAGCTTATTGCAGGGGAACACTGAAGCTTTCTTT.

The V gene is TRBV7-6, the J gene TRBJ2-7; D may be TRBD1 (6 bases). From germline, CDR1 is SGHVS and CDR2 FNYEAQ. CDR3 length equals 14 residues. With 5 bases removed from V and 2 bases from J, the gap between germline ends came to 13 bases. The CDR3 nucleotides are TGTGCCAGCAGCCCCGGACAGCCCCCCTACGAGCAGTACTTC. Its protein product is CASSPGQPPYEQYF.

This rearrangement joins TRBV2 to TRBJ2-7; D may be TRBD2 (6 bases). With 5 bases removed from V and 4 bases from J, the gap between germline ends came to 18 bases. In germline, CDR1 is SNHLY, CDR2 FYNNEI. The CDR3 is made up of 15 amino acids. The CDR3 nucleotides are TGTGCCAGCAGTAGCCCGGGACTTGGGGAATACGAGCAGTACTTC. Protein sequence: CASSSPGLGEYEQYF.

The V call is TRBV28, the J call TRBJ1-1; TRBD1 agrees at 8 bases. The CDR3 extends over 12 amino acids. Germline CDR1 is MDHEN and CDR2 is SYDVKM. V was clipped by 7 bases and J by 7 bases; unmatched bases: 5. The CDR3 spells CASITGGSEAFF. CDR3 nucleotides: TGTGCCAGCATTACAGGGGGTAGTGAAGCTTTCTTT.

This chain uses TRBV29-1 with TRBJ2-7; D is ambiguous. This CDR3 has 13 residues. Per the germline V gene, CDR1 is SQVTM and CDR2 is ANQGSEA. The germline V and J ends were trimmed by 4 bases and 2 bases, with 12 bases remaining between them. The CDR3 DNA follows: TGCAGCGTTGTGACGGCGGTCGCCTACGAGCAGTACTTC. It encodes CSVVTAVAYEQYF.

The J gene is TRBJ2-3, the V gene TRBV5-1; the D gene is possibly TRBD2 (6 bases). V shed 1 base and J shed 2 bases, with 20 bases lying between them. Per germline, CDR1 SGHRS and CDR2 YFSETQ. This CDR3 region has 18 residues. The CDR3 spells CASSLSHVGGVTTDTQYF. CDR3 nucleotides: TGCGCCAGCAGCTTGTCTCATGTTGGCGGGGTTACCACAGATACGCAGTATTTT. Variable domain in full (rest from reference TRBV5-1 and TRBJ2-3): KAGVTQTPRYLIKTRGQQVTLSCSPISGHRSVSWYQQTPGQGLQFLFEYFSETQRNKGNFPGRFSGRQFSNSRSEMNVSTLELGDSALYLCASSLSHVGGVTTDTQYFGPGTRLTVL.

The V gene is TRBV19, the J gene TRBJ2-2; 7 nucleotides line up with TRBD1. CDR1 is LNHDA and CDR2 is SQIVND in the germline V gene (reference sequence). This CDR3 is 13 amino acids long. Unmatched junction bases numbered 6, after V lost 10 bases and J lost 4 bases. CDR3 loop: CATADRSTGELFF. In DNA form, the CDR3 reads TGTGCCACCGCGGACAGGAGCACCGGGGAGCTGTTTTTT. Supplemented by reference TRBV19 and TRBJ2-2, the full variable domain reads DGGITQSPKYLFRKEGQNVTLSCEQNLNHDAMYWYRQDPGQGLRLIYYSQIVNDFQKGDIAEGYSVSREKKESFPLTVTSAQKNPTAFYLCATADRSTGELFFGEGSRLTVL.

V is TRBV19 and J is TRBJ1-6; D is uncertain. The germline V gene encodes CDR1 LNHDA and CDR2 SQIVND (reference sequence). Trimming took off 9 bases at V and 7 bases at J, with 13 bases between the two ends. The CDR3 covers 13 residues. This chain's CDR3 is CASSVLRNSPLHF. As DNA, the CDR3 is TGTGCCAGCTCGGTACTTAGAAATTCACCCCTCCACTTT.

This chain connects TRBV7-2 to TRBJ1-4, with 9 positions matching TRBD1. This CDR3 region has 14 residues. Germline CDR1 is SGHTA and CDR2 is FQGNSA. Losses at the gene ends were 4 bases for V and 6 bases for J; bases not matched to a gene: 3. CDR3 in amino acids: CASSSRDRDEKLFF. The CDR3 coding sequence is TGTGCCAGCAGCTCACGGGACAGGGATGAAAAACTGTTTTTT.

The CDR3, as DNA: TGTGCCAGCAGTCCTGTCGCAGGCGCGAGCACTGAAGCTTTCTTT. Translation gives CASSPVAGASTEAFF. This rearrangement joins TRBV6-5 to TRBJ1-1; D is unresolved. CDR1 is MNHEY, CDR2 SVGAGI, per germline. The V gene lost 5 bases and the J gene lost 4 bases, with 17 bases spanning the gap. The CDR3 covers 15 residues.

CDR3 sequence: CASSKTSGGAPGELFF. CDR3 DNA: TGCGCCAGCAGCAAGACTAGCGGGGGGGCACCCGGGGAGCTGTTTTTT. The chain links TRBV5-1 to TRBJ2-2, with 14 bases aligning to TRBD2. In germline, CDR1 is SGHRS, CDR2 YFSETQ. V lost 4 bases, J lost 6 bases, and 5 bases stayed unmatched. This CDR3 is 16 amino acids long.

The DNA for the CDR3 is TGTGCCAGCAGTGAATTTGCCCAGGGTGGGGAGCAGTACTTC. It codes for CASSEFAQGGEQYF. The chain is built from TRBV25-1 and TRBJ2-7, with a tentative D call TRBD1 (5 bases). CDR1 and CDR2 (germline): MGHDK, SYGVNS. V lost 1 base and J 7 bases, leaving 14 bases between the germline ends. This CDR3 comprises 14 residues.

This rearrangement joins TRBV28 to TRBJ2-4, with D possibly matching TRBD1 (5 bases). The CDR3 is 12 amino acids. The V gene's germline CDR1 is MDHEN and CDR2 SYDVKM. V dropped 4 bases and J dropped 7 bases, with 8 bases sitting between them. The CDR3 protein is CASSSGHNIQYF. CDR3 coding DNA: TGTGCCAGCAGTTCCGGACACAACATTCAGTACTTC.

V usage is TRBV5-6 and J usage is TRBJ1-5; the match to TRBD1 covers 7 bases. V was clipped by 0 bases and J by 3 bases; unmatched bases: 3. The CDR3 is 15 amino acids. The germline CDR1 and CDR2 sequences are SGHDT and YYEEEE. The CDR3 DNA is TGTGCCAGCAGCTTGGCGACAGGGCACAATCAGCCCCAGCATTTT. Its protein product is CASSLATGHNQPQHF.

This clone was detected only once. CDR3 loop: CASSPPTGLNTEAFF. CDR3 coding DNA: TGCGCCAGCAGCCCTCCGACAGGTCTGAACACTGAAGCTTTCTTT. The genes are TRBV4-1 and TRBJ1-1; D may be TRBD1 (6 bases). Germline V CDR1 and CDR2: MGHRA, YSYEKL. CDR3 length: 15 amino acids. V shed 4 bases and J shed 0 bases, with 12 bases lying between them.

The CDR3 reads CASSQDPLAGTYEQYF. The CDR3 DNA is TGTGCCAGCAGCCAAGATCCGCTAGCGGGGACCTACGAGCAGTACTTC. This rearrangement joins TRBV14 to TRBJ2-7; 9 bases agree with TRBD2. Looked up from germline, CDR1 is SGHDN and CDR2 is FVKESK. This CDR3 contains 16 residues. V shed 0 bases and J 2 bases; nucleotides not matched to a gene: 5.

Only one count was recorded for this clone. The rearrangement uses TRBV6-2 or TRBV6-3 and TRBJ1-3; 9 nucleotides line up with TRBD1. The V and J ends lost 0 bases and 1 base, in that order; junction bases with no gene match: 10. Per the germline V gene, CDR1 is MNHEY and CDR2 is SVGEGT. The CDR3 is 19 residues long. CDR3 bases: TGTGCCAGCAGTTACTCGTTGGGACAGGGTTTGGAGTCTGGAAACACCATATATTTT. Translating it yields CASSYSLGQGLESGNTIYF.

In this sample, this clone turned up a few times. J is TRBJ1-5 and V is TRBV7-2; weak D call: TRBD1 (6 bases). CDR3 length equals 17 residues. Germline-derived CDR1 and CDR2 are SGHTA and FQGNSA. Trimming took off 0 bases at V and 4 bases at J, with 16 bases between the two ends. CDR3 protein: CASSLATGIRGNQPQHF. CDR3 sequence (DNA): TGTGCCAGCAGCTTAGCCACAGGGATTAGGGGGAATCAGCCCCAGCATTTT.

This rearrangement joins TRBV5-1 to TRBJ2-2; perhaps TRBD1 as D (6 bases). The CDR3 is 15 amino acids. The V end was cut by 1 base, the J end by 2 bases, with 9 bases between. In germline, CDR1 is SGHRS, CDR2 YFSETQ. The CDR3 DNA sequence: TGCGCCAGCAGCTTGCCACAGGGAAACACCGGGGAGCTGTTTTTT. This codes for CASSLPQGNTGELFF.

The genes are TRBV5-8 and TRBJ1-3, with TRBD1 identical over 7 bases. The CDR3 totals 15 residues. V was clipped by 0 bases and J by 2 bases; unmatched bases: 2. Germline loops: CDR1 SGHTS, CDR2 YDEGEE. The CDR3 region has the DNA TGTGCCAGCAGCTTGGCAGGGACAGCTGGAAACACCATATATTTT. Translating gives CASSLAGTAGNTIYF. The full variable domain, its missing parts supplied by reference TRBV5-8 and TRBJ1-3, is EAGVTQSPTHLIKTRGQQATLRCSPISGHTSVYWYQQALGLGLQFLLWYDEGEERNRGNFPPRFSGRQFPNYSSELNVNALELEDSALYLCASSLAGTAGNTIYFGEGSWLTVV.